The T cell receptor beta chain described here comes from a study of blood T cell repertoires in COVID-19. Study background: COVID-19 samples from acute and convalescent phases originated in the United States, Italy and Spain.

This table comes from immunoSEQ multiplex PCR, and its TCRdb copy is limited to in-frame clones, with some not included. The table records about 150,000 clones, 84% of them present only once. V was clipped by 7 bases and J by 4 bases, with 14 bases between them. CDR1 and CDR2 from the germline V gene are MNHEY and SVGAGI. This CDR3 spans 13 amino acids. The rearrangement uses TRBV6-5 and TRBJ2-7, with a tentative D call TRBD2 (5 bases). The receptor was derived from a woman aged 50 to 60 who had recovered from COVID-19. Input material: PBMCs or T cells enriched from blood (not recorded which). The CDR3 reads CASTTGLQYEQYF. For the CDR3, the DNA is TGTGCCAGCACCACCGGACTCCAATACGAGCAGTACTTC.